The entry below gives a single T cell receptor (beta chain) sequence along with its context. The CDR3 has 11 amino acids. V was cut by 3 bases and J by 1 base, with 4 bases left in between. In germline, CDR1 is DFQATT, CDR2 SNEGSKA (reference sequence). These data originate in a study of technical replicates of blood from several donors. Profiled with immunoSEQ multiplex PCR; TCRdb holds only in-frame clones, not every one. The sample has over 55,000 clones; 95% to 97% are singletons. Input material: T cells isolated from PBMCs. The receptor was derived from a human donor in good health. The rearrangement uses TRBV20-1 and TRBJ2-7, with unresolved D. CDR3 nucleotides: TGCAGTGCTAGGCTATCCTACGAGCAGTACTTC. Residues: CSARLSYEQYF.